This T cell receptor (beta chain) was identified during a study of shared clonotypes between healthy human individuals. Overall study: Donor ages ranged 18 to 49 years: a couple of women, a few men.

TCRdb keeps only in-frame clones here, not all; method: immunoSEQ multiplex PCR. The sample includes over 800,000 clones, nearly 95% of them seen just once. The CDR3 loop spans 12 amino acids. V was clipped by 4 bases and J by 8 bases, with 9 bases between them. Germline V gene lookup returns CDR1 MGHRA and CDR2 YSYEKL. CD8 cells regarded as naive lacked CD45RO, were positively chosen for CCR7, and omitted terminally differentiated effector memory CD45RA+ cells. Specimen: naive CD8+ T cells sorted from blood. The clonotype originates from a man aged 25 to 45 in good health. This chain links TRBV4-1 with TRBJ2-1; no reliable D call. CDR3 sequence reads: CASSPSGHEQFF. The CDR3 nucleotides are TGCGCCAGCAGCCCATCTGGTCATGAGCAGTTCTTC.